This TCR beta chain emerged from a study of cytotoxic CD8 clonotypes in ibrutinib-treated CLL. In the study overall: After median around 68 months, approximately 14 stayed in remission, around twelve progressed; responses roughly 25 partial, 2 complete. Points from the study as a whole: Clonality increased at ibrutinib response and stayed stable in sustained remission. At progression, however, it fell back toward baseline. At the start, clonality exceeded age-matched healthy donors and followed circulating CD8+ T-cell counts.

On this clone itself: No antigen is known for it.

Depths of 1 in 200,000 to 1 in 1 million T cells were the sequencing target. Using immunoSEQ multiplex PCR, the repertoire was profiled, and TCRdb retains in-frame clones only, with some absent. The repertoire holds 110,000 to 150,000 clones, with about 80% as singletons. The source material was PBMCs, sampled after 24 months of ibrutinib treatment. This TCR derives from a human donor with chronic lymphocytic leukemia.

Here the CDR3 reads CASSQWNGEGTGELFF. The CDR3 DNA follows: TGTGCCAGCAGCCAATGGAATGGAGAGGGCACCGGGGAGCTGTTTTTT. The rearrangement uses TRBV4-2 and TRBJ2-2, with a possible D match to TRBD2 (5 bases). Germline V gene data show CDR1 as LGHNA and CDR2 as YNFKEQ. The CDR3 runs to 16 residues. V lost 2 bases to trimming and J lost 4 bases, with 14 bases between them.